The present T cell receptor beta chain was sequenced within a study of control samples from healthy donors and cancer patients. The CDR3 extends over 16 amino acids. Germline CDR1 reads GTSNPN; CDR2 reads SVGIG (reference sequence). Trimming shortened V by 0 bases and J by 4 bases, and 18 bases separated the two germline ends. Measured with immunoSEQ multiplex PCR; TCRdb has only the in-frame clones, and not every one. The sample carries roughly 98,000 clones, 80% to 95% recorded once. This clone showed up just a few times. The source is a man aged 18 to 35 in good health. The chain combines TRBV30 with TRBJ1-2, with D perhaps matching TRBD1 (5 bases). The sequencing sample was made of blood. The CDR3 reads CAWSVIRRDRIYGYTF. The CDR3, as DNA: TGTGCCTGGAGTGTCATAAGGCGGGACCGGATCTATGGCTACACCTTC.